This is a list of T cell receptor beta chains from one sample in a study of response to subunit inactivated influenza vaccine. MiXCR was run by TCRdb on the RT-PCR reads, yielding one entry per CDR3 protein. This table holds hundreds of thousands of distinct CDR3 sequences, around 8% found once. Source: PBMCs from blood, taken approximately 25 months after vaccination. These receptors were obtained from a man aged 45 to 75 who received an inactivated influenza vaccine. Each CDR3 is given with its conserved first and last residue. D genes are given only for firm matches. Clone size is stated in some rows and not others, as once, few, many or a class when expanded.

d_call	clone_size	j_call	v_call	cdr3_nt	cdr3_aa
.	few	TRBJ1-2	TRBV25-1	TGTGCCAGCAGTGAACAATTCGGCGGGGTTGACGGCTACACCTTC	CASSEQFGGVDGYTF
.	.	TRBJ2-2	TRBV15	TGTGCCACCAGCAGAGACAGGGTACGGGCCGGGGAGCTGTTTTTT	CATSRDRVRAGELFF
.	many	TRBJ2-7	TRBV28	TGTGCCAGCAGTCTCCTGGGAAGGGCCCGGGGCTTAGGGTACTACGAGCAGTACTTC	CASSLLGRARGLGYYEQYF
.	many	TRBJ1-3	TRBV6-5	TGTGCCAGCAGTTACGCCACAGGGCCAGGAAACACCATATATTTT	CASSYATGPGNTIYF
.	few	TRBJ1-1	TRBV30	TGTGCCTGGAGCACCGGGACCAGGACTGAAGCTTTCTTT	CAWSTGTRTEAFF
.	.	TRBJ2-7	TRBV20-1	TGCAGTGCTAAGGCTGCCCGCGAGCAGTACTTC	CSAKAAREQYF
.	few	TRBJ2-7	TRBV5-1	TGCGCCAGCAGCTTGGCCATACAGGGCTCCTACGAGCAGTACTTC	CASSLAIQGSYEQYF
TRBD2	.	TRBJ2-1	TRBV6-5	TGTGCCAGCAGTTACCCATCCAGCGGGGGGGTCTATGAGCAGTTCTTC	CASSYPSSGGVYEQFF
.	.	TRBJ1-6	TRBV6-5	TGTGCCAGCAGTTACAACCTGGAGGGTTCACCCCTCCACTTT	CASSYNLEGSPLHF
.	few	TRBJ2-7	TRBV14	TGTGCCAGCAGCCGACAGGTGGGCGAGCAGTACTTC	CASSRQVGEQYF
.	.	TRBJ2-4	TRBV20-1	TGCAGTGCTAGGGGGGCTAGCGGTCTAGCCAAAAACATTCAGTACTTC	CSARGASGLAKNIQYF
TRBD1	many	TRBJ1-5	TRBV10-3	TGTGCCATCAGTGAGTCGTCCAGGGGGCCCAATCAGCCCCAGCATTTT	CAISESSRGPNQPQHF
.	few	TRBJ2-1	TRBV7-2	TGTGCCAGCAGCTTATACGAGGGGCTCTCCTACAATGAGCAGTTCTTC	CASSLYEGLSYNEQFF
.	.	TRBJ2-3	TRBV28	TGTGCCAGCAGTTTATGGTCAGGCAGACTCACAGATACGCAGTATTTT	CASSLWSGRLTDTQYF
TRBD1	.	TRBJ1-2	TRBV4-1	TGCGCCAGCAGCCACCTTCCACAGGGGCCGCGGGGCTACACCTTC	CASSHLPQGPRGYTF
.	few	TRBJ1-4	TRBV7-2	TGTGCCAGCAGCTTAGTAGGCACCAGAGGGGAAAAACTGTTTTTT	CASSLVGTRGEKLFF
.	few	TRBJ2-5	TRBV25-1	TGTGCCAGCAGCCTCCCCGCCTCAGAGACCCAGTACTTC	CASSLPASETQYF
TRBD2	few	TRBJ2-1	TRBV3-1	TGTGCCAGCAGCCAGGCTAGCGGGGGGGCCAAGGAGCAGTTCTTC	CASSQASGGAKEQFF
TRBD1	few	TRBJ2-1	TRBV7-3	TGTGCCAGCAGCACTAACAGGGGCAATGAGCAGTTCTTC	CASSTNRGNEQFF
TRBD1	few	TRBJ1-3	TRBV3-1	TGTGCCAGCAGCCCTTCTACAGGGGTAGCTGGAAACACCATATATTTT	CASSPSTGVAGNTIYF
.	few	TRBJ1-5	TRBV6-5	TGTGCCAGCAGTTACTCGACAGGCTACTCTTATAGCAATCAGCCCCAGCATTTT	CASSYSTGYSYSNQPQHF
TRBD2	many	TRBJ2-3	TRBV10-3	TGTGCCATCAGCGGGACTAGCGGGGTGGTAGATACGCAGTATTTT	CAISGTSGVVDTQYF
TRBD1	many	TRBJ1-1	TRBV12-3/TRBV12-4	TGTGCCAGCAGACCAACAGGGGACACTGAAGCTTTCTTT	CASRPTGDTEAFF
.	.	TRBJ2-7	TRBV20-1	TGCAGTGCTAGAGGCGTAGCGGCAAATCCTACAGAGCAGTACTTC	CSARGVAANPTEQYF
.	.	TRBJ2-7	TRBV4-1	TGCGCCAGCAGCCAAGTGGCAGCCTACGAGCAGTACTTC	CASSQVAAYEQYF
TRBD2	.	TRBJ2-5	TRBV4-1	TGCGCCAGCAGCCAAGTAGCCGGGACTAGCTACCAAGAGACCCAGTACTTC	CASSQVAGTSYQETQYF
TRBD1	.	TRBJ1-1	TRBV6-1	TGTGCCAGCAGAGCAGGGCAGGGGGGTTTTTACACTGAAGCTTTCTTT	CASRAGQGGFYTEAFF
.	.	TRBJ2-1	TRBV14	TGTGCCAGCAGCGGCCGGGACTTATACAATGAGCAGTTCTTC	CASSGRDLYNEQFF
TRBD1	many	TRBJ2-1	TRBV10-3	TGTGCCATCAGTGCCAGTGCAGGGGGCGCCGGTAATGAGCAGTTCTTC	CAISASAGGAGNEQFF
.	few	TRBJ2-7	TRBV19	TGTGCCAGTAGTATATTCACCTTCTACGAGCAGTACTTC	CASSIFTFYEQYF
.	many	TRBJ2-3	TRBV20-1	TGCAGTGCCGAGAGGCAGGGGACGCAGTATTTT	CSAERQGTQYF
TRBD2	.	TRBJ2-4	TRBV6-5	TGTGCCAGCAGTTACTCGATCGTGGGGGGGGTTGGGGACATTCAGTACTTC	CASSYSIVGGVGDIQYF
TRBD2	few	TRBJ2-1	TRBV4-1	TGCGCCAGCAGCCATAGTCCGGGACTAGCGGACAATGAGCAGTTCTTC	CASSHSPGLADNEQFF
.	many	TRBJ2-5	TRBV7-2	TGTGCCAGCAGTAGATACCAAGAGACCCAGTACTTC	CASSRYQETQYF
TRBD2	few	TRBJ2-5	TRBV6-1	TGTGCCAGCAGCCCAACTAGCGGGGGAGAGGGTACCCAGTACTTC	CASSPTSGGEGTQYF
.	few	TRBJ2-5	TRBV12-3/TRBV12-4	TGTGCCAGCAGCCCTCAGGAATTCAGAGGGACCCAGTACTTC	CASSPQEFRGTQYF
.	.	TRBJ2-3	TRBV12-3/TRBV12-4	TGTGCCAGCAGTCAAAGACAGGGAGGTTACACAGATACGCAGTATTTT	CASSQRQGGYTDTQYF
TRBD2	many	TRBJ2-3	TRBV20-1	TGCAGTGCTAGAGGGGGACTAGCGGGAGGAGAGGATACGCAGTATTTT	CSARGGLAGGEDTQYF
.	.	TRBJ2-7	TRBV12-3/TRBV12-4	TGTGCCAGCAGTTTAGGGCGGGACCGCAACTACTTC	CASSLGRDRNYF
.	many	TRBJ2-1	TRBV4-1	TGCGCCAGCAGCCAACTTGCGGGGAGGTCCGAGCAGTTCTTC	CASSQLAGRSEQFF
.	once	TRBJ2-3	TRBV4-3	TGCGCCAGCAGCCAAGGGGCGACGGTGGGTACGCAGTATTTT	CASSQGATVGTQYF
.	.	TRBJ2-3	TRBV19	TGTGCCAGTAGTATCGGGGCAGCTTTTTACACAGATACGCAGTATTTT	CASSIGAAFYTDTQYF
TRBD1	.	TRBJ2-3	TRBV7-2	TGTGCCAGCAGGTCTCAGGGGGGCACAGATACGCAGTATTTT	CASRSQGGTDTQYF
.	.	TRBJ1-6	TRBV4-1	TGCGCCAGCAGCACCGCAGCCTATAATTCACCCCTCCACTTT	CASSTAAYNSPLHF
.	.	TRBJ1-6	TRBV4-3	TGCGCCAGCAGCCAAGATACACGGGAGATTTCACCCCTCCACTTT	CASSQDTREISPLHF
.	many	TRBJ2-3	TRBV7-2	TGTGCCAGCACAAAGATCCGCACAGATACGCAGTATTTT	CASTKIRTDTQYF